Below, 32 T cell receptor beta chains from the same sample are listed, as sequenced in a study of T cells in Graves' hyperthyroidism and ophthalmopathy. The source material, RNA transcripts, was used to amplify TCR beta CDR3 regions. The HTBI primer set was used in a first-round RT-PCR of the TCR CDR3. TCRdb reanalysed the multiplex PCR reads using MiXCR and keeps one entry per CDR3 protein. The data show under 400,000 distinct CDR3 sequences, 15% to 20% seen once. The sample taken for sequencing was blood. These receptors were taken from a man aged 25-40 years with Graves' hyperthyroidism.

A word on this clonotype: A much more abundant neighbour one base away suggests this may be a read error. CDR3 in DNA: TGTGCCAGCAGATCAGACCCCTACTCCTACGGGCAGTACTTC. Protein: CASRSDPYSYGQYF. The chain combines TRBV11-3 with TRBJ2-7; D is undetermined. The CDR3 contains 14 residues. Germline lookup yields CDR1 SGHNT and CDR2 YENEEA.

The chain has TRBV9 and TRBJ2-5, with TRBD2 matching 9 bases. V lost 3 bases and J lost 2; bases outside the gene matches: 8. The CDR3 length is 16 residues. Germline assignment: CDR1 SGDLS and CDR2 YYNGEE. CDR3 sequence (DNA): TGTGCCAGCAGCGCGCCGCAGCGGGAGGTACAAGAGACCCAGTACTTC. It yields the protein CASSAPQREVQETQYF.

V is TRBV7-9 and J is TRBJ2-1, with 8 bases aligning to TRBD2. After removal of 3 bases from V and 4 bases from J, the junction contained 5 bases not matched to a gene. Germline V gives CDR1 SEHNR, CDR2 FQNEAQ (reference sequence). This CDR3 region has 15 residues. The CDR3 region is CASSFTLAEYNEQFF. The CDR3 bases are TGTGCCAGCAGCTTTACACTAGCGGAGTACAATGAGCAGTTCTTC.

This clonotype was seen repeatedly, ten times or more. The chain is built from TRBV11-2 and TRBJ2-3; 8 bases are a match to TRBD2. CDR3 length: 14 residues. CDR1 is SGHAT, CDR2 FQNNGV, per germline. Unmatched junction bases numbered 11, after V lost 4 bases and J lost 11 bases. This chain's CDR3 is CASSSMAGGLVQYF. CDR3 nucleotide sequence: TGTGCCAGCAGCTCTATGGCGGGAGGACTAGTGCAGTATTTT.

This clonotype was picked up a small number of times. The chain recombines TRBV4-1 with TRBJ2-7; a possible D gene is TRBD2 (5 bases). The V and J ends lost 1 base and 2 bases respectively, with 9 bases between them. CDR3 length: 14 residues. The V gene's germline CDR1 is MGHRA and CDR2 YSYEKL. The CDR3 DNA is TGCGCCAGCAGCCAAGGTGAGGGCCCCTACGAGCAGTACTTC. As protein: CASSQGEGPYEQYF.

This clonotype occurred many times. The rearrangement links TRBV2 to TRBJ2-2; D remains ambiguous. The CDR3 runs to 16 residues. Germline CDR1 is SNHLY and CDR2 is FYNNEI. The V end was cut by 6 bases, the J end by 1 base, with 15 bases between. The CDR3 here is CASRAPPEKNTGELFF. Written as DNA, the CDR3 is TGTGCCAGCAGGGCCCCACCCGAGAAGAACACCGGGGAGCTGTTTTTT.

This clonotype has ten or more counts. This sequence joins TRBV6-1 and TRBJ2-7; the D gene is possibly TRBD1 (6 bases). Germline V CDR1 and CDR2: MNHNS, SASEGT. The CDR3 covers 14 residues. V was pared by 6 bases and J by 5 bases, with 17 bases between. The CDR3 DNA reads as TGTGCCAGCAGCCTACGTCCCAGGGGCCACGAGCAGTACTTC. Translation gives CASSLRPRGHEQYF.

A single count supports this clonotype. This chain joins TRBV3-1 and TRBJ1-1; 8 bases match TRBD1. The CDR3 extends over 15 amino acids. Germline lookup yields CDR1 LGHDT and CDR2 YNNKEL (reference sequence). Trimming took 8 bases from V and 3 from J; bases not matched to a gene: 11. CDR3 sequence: CASGLTGVADTEAFF. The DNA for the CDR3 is TGTGCCAGCGGCCTGACAGGGGTGGCGGACACTGAAGCTTTCTTT. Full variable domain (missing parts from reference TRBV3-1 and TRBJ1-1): DTAVSQTPKYLVTQMGNDKSIKCEQNLGHDTMYWYKQDSKKFLKIMFSYNNKELIINETVPNRFSPKSPDKAHLNLHINSLELGDSAVYFCASGLTGVADTEAFFGQGTRLTVV.

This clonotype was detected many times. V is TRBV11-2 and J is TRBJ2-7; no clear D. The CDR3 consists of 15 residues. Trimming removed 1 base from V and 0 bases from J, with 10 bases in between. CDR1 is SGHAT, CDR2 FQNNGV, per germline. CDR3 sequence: CASSLAVTSSYEQYF. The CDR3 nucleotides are TGTGCCAGCAGCTTAGCAGTCACCAGCTCCTACGAGCAGTACTTC.

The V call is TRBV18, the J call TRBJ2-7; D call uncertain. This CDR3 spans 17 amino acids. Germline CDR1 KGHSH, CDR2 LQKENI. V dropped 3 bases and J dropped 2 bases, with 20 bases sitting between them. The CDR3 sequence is CASSPSMGPPVAYEQYF. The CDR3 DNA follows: TGTGCCAGCTCACCCAGCATGGGTCCCCCTGTGGCCTACGAGCAGTACTTC.

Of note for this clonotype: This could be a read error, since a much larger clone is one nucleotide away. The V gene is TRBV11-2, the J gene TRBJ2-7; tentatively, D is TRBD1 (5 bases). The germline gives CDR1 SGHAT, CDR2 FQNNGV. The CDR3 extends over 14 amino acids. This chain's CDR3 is CASSAEWGSYEPYF. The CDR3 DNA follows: TGTGCCAGCTCAGCTGAGTGGGGCTCCTACGAGCCGTACTTC. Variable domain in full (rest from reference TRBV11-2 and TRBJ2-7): EAGVAQSPRYKIIEKRQSVAFWCNPISGHATLYWYQQILGQGPKLLIQFQNNGVVDDSQLPKDRFSAERLKGVDSTLKIQPAKLEDSAVYLCASSAEWGSYEPYFGPGTRLTVT.

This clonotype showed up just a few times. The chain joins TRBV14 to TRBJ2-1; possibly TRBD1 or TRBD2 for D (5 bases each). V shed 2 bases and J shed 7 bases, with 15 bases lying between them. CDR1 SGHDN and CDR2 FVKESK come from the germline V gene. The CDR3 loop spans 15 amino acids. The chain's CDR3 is CASSQRWSGRNEQFF. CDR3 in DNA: TGTGCCAGCAGCCAACGTTGGTCAGGGAGAAATGAGCAGTTCTTC.

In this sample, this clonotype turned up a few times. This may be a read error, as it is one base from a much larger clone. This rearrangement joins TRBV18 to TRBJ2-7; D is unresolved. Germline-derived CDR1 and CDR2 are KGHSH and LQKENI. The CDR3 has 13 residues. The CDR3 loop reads CASSFENSYEQHF. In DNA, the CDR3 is TGTGCCAGCTCCTTCGAGAATTCCTACGAGCAGCACTTC. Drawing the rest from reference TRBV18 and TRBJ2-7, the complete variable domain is NAGVMQNPRHLVRRRGQEARLRCSPMKGHSHVYWYRQLPEEGLKFMVYLQKENIIDESGMPKERFSAEFPKEGPSILRIQQVVRGDSAAYFCASSFENSYEQHFGPGTRLTVT.

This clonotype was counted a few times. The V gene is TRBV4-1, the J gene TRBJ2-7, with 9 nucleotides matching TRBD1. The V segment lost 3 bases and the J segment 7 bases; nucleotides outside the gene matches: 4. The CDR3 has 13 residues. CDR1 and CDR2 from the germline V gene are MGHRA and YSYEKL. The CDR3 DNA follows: TGCGCCAGCAGCCATACAGGGGGCGGGGAGCAGTACTTC. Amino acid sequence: CASSHTGGGEQYF.

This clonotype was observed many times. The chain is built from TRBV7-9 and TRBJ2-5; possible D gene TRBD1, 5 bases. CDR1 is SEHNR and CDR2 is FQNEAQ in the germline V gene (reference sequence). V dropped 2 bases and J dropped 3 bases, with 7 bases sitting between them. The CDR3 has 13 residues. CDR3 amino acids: CASSLWGEETQYF. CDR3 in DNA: TGTGCCAGCAGCTTATGGGGCGAAGAGACCCAGTACTTC.

CDR3 residues: CASSLGQGGTPRSYEQYF. CDR3 bases: TGTGCCAGCAGCCTAGGACAGGGAGGGACTCCGAGATCCTACGAGCAGTACTTC. V usage is TRBV7-9 and J usage is TRBJ2-7, with a weak D call TRBD1 (8 bases). This CDR3 has 18 amino acids. Germline V gene data show CDR1 as SEHNR and CDR2 as FQNEAQ (reference sequence). V lost 5 bases to trimming and J lost 1 base, with 24 bases between them.

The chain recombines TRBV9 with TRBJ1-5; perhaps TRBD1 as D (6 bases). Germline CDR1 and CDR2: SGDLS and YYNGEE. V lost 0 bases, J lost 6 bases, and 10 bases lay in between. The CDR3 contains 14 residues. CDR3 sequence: CASSVAGGPQPQHF. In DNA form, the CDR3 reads TGTGCCAGCAGCGTAGCGGGGGGGCCTCAGCCCCAGCATTTT.

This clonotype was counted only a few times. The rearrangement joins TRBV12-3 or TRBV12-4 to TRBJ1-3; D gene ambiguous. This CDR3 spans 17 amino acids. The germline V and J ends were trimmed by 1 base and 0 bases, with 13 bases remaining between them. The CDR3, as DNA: TGTGCCAGCAGTTTAGTGGAGGGAGTCGCCTCTGGAAACACCATATATTTT. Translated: CASSLVEGVASGNTIYF.

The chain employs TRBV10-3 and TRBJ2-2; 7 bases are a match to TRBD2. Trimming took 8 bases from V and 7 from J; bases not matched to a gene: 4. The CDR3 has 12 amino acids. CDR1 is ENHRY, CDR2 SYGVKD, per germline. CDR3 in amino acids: CAIGGGGGELFF. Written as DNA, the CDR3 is TGTGCCATCGGCGGCGGGGGCGGGGAGCTGTTTTTT.

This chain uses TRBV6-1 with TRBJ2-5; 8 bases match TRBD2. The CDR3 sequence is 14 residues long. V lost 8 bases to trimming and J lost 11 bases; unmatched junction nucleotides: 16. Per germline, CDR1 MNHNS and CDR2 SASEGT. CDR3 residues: CASGRLAWDEGQYF. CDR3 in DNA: TGTGCCAGCGGGCGACTAGCGTGGGATGAGGGACAGTACTTC.

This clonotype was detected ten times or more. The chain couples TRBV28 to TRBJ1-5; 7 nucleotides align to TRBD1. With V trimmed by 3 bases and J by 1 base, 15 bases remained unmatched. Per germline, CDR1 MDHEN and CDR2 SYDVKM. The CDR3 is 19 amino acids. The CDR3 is CASSFPLSDRAMSNQPQHF. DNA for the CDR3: TGTGCCAGCAGTTTCCCGCTCTCCGACAGGGCCATGAGCAATCAGCCCCAGCATTTT.

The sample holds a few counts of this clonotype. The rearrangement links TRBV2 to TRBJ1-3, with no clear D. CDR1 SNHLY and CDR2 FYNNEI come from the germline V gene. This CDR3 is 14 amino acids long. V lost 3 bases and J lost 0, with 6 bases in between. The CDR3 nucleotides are TGTGCCAGCAGTGAGGGAAGCTCTGGAAACACCATATATTTT. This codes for CASSEGSSGNTIYF.

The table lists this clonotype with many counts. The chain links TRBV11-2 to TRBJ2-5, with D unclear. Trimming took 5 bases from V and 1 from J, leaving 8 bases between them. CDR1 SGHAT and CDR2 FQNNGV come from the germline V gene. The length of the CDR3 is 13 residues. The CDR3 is CASSIRFQETQYF. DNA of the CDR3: TGTGCCAGCAGCATCAGGTTCCAAGAGACCCAGTACTTC.

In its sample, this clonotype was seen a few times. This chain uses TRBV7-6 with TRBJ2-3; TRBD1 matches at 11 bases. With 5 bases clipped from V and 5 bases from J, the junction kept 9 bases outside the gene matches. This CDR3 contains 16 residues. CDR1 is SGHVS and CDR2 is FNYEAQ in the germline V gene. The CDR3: CASSPRRGTGGDTQYF. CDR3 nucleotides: TGTGCCAGCAGCCCCCGCCGAGGGACAGGGGGAGATACGCAGTATTTT.

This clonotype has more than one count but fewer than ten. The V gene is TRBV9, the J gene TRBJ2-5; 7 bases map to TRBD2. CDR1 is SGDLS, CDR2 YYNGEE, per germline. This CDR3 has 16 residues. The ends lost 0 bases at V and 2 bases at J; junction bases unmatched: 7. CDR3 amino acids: CASSVGASGGQETQYF. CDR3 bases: TGTGCCAGCAGCGTAGGAGCTAGCGGAGGACAAGAGACCCAGTACTTC.

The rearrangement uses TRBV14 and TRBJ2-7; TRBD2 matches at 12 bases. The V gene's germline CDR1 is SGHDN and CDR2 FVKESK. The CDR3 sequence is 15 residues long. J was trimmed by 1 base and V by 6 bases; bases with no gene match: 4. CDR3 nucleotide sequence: TGTGCCAGCAGAGCTACTAGCGGGAGGTCCTACGAGCAGTACTTC. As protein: CASRATSGRSYEQYF.

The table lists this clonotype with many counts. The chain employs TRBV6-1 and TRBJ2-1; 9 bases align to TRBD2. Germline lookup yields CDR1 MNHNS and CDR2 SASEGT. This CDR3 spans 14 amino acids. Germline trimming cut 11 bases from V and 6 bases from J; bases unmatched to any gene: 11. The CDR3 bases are TGTGCCTCATCCCGGCGGGAGGGTCCCAATGAGCAGTTCTTC. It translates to CASSRREGPNEQFF.

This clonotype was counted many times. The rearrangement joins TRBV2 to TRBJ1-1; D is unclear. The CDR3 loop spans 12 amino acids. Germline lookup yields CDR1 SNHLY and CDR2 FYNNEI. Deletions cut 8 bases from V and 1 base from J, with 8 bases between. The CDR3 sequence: CASGTGNTEAFF. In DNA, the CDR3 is TGTGCCAGCGGTACGGGGAACACTGAAGCTTTCTTT. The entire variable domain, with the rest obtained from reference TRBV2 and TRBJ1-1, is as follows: EPEVTQTPSHQVTQMGQEVILRCVPISNHLYFYWYRQILGQKVEFLVSFYNNEISEKSEIFDDQFSVERPDGSNFTLKIRSTKLEDSAMYFCASGTGNTEAFFGQGTRLTVV.

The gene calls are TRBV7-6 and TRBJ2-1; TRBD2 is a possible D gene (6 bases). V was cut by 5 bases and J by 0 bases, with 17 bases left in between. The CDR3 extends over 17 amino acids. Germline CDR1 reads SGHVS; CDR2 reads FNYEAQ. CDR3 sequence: CASSGVGAGNSYNEQFF. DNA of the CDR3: TGTGCCAGCAGCGGGGTTGGGGCGGGAAACTCCTACAATGAGCAGTTCTTC. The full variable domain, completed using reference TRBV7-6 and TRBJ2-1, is GAGVSQSPRYKVTKRGQDVALRCDPISGHVSLYWYRQALGQGPEFLTYFNYEAQQDKSGLPNDRFSAERPEGSISTLTIQRTEQRDSAMYRCASSGVGAGNSYNEQFFGPGTRLTVL.

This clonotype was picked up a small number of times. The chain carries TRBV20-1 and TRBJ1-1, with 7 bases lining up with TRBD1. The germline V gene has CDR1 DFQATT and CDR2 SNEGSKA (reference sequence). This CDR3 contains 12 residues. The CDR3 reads CSGDRVSTEAFF. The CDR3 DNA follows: TGCAGCGGAGACAGGGTAAGCACTGAAGCTTTCTTT.

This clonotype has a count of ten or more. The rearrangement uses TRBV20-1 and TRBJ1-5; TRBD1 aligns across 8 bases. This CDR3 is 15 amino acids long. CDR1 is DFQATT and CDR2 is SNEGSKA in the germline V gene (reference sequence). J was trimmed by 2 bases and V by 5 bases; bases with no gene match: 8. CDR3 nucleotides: TGCAGTGCTCAACCACCACAGGGGGGCAATCAGCCCCAGCATTTT. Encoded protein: CSAQPPQGGNQPQHF.

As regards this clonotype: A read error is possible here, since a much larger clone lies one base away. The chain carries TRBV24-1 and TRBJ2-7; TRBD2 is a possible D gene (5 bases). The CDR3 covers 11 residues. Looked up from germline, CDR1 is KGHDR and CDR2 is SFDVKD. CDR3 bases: TGTGCCCCGGAGGTAGTCTACAAGCAGTACTTC. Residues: CAPEVVYKQYF.